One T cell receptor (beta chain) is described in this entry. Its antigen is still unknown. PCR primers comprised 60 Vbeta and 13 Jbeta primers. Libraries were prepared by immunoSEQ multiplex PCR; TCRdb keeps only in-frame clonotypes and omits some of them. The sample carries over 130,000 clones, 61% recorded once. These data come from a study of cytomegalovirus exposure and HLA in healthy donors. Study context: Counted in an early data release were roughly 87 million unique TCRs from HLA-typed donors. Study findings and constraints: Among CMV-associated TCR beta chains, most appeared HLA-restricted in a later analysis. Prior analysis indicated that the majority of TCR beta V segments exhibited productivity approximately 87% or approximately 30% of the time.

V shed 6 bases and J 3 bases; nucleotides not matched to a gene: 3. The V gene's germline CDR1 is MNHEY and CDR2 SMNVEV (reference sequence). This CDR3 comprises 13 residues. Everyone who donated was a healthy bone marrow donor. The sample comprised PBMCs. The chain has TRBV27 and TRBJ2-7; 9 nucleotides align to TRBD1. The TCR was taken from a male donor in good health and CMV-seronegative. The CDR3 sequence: CASSTGGVYEQYF. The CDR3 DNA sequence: TGTGCCAGCAGCACAGGGGGCGTCTACGAGCAGTACTTC.